This TCR beta chain was sequenced in a study of PD-L1 blockade in urothelial cancer. Overall study context: Across blood samples, T cells had a median count of approximately 140,000.

The data were produced by immunoSEQ multiplex PCR, yet TCRdb's version contains in-frame clones alone and is incomplete. The sample comprises tens of thousands of clones, 81% of which are singletons, and 2.5% to 3% rests with the top ten. Germline CDR1 MNHNS, CDR2 SASEGT. After removal of 2 bases from V and 1 base from J, the junction contained 6 bases not matched to a gene. CDR3 length: 16 amino acids. The rearrangement uses TRBV6-1 and TRBJ1-1; 8 nucleotides align to TRBD1. The sample consisted of PBMCs, taken around atezolizumab (anti-PD-L1) treatment. The receptor comes from a man in his 70s with urothelial cancer. The CDR3 spells CASSEPWTGTNTEAFF. CDR3 nucleotide sequence: TGTGCCAGCAGTGAACCTTGGACAGGGACGAACACTGAAGCTTTCTTT.